What follows are 13 T cell receptor beta chains derived from one specimen sequenced in a study of blood T cell repertoires in COVID-19. The method was immunoSEQ multiplex PCR; TCRdb's version includes in-frame clones alone and lacks a portion of them. The sample lists around 250,000 clones; 85% to 90% were seen once. The sequencing sample was made of PBMCs or T cells enriched from blood (not recorded which). These receptors were taken from a man between 18 and 35 years old who had recovered from COVID-19.

The V gene is TRBV21-1, the J gene TRBJ2-1; no check of the table's D call, TRBD1, against the DNA was made. TRBV21-1 is marked as a pseudogene. The CDR3 covers 14 residues. CDR3 amino acids: CASSKDHPRNEQFF. The CDR3 DNA is TGTGCCAGCAGCAAAGATCATCCCAGGAATGAGCAGTTCTTC.

The genes are TRBV19 and TRBJ2-1, with 9 bases aligning to TRBD1. The CDR3 spans 16 residues. Trimming cost V 5 bases and J 3 bases; bases outside gene matches: 8. Germline V gene data show CDR1 as LNHDA and CDR2 as SQIVND (reference sequence). CDR3 bases: TGTGCCAGTAGTGTTACGGGACAGGGTGGCTACAATGAGCAGTTCTTC. Protein product: CASSVTGQGGYNEQFF.

This chain uses TRBV4-2 with TRBJ2-7; D is unclear. Trimming stripped 0 bases from V and 1 base from J, with 10 bases between. The CDR3 extends over 15 amino acids. The germline V gene encodes CDR1 LGHNA and CDR2 YNFKEQ. The CDR3: CASSQDSAESYEQYF. For the CDR3, the DNA is TGTGCCAGCAGCCAAGATTCTGCGGAATCCTACGAGCAGTACTTC.

The chain links TRBV5-1 to TRBJ2-7; 10 bases map to TRBD1. The CDR3 is 15 amino acids. Germline CDR1 and CDR2: SGHRS and YFSETQ. With V trimmed by 4 bases and J by 0 bases, 4 bases remained unmatched. CDR3 protein: CASSQGQGSSYEQYF. The DNA for the CDR3 is TGCGCCAGCAGCCAGGGACAGGGGAGCTCCTACGAGCAGTACTTC.

The CDR3 loop reads CAISESPGETQYF. CDR3 bases: TGTGCCATCAGTGAGTCTCCGGGAGAGACCCAGTACTTC. The chain recombines TRBV10-3 with TRBJ2-5; D is unresolved. This CDR3 contains 13 residues. Germline V CDR1 and CDR2: ENHRY, SYGVKD. V lost 0 bases and J 4 bases, leaving 6 bases between the germline ends.

The genes are TRBV27 and TRBJ2-1, with 8 positions matching TRBD2. V dropped 9 bases and J dropped 6; count of bases not matched to a gene: 7. This CDR3 comprises 13 residues. Per germline, CDR1 MNHEY and CDR2 SMNVEV (reference sequence). For the CDR3, the DNA is TGTGCCAGTGCGGGGGGAGCCGGCAATGAGCAGTTCTTC. Protein sequence: CASAGGAGNEQFF.

The rearrangement links TRBV18 to TRBJ2-7, with 8 bases fitting TRBD2. The trim removed 3 bases at V and 5 bases at J, leaving 6 bases unmatched. The CDR3 sequence is 14 residues long. CDR1 is KGHSH, CDR2 LQKENI, per germline. CDR3 sequence: CASSPGLATHEQYF. The CDR3 DNA is TGTGCCAGCTCACCTGGACTAGCCACCCACGAGCAGTACTTC.

This clone came up a few times. The V and J genes are TRBV6-2 or TRBV6-3 and TRBJ2-1; D perhaps matches TRBD1 (6 bases). Trimming took 4 bases from V and 4 from J, leaving 11 bases between them. The CDR3 consists of 14 residues. The germline V gene encodes CDR1 MNHEY and CDR2 SVGEGT. The CDR3: CASSFRGGYNEQFF. The CDR3 DNA sequence: TGTGCCAGCAGTTTTAGAGGGGGATACAATGAGCAGTTCTTC.

V is TRBV7-3 and J is TRBJ2-3; possibly TRBD2 for D (7 bases). The CDR3 is 17 residues long. Germline V lookup: CDR1 SGHTA, CDR2 FQGTGA. Trimming shortened V by 5 bases and J by 6 bases, and 24 bases separated the two germline ends. DNA for the CDR3: TGTGCCAGCAGCCCAACCCGGGACACCCGCGGGGGTGATACGCAGTATTTT. Translating gives CASSPTRDTRGGDTQYF.

This clone was recorded a few times. The rearrangement links TRBV19 to TRBJ2-2; TRBD1 matches at 7 bases. Germline V gene sequence: CDR1 LNHDA, CDR2 SQIVND (reference sequence). V lost 1 base and J lost 6; bases outside the gene matches: 5. The CDR3 loop spans 15 amino acids. CDR3 DNA sequence: TGTGCCAGTAGTATAGGTCGAGGGGGCCCCGGGGAGCTGTTTTTT. As protein: CASSIGRGGPGELFF.

This clone was observed once. This rearrangement joins TRBV24-1 to TRBJ2-1; 8 bases map to TRBD2. Germline V gives CDR1 KGHDR, CDR2 SFDVKD. The ends lost 4 bases at V and 9 bases at J; junction bases unmatched: 13. CDR3 length: 16 residues. In DNA, the CDR3 is TGTGCCACCAGTGAGCCGGGCGCCGGGACTAGAGGTGAGCAGTTCTTC. It codes for CATSEPGAGTRGEQFF.

V is TRBV12-5 and J is TRBJ1-6; 7 nucleotides line up with TRBD1. V was pared by 7 bases and J by 14 bases, with 8 bases of the junction left unmatched. Per germline, CDR1 LGHNT and CDR2 FRNRAP. This CDR3 has 12 residues. The CDR3 coding sequence is TGTGCTAGTGCCCCCCGAGGGGGCACCCTCCACTTT. Translating it yields CASAPRGGTLHF.

The sample holds many counts of this clone. This chain uses TRBV11-3 with TRBJ2-3; TRBD2 matches 7 bases. Germline loops: CDR1 SGHNT, CDR2 YENEEA. V gave up 5 bases and J gave up 0 bases; unmatched junction bases: 11. The CDR3 totals 17 residues. In nucleotides, the CDR3 is TGTGCCAGCAGCCAGACCGGGACTATTCGTAGCACAGATACGCAGTATTTT. Translated: CASSQTGTIRSTDTQYF.